This entry is about one TCR beta chain. The data derive from a study of blood T cell repertoires in COVID-19. CDR3 length: 17 amino acids. CDR1 and CDR2 (germline): GTSNPN, SVGIG (reference sequence). V lost 5 bases to trimming and J lost 1 base, with 20 bases between them. Sequenced by immunoSEQ multiplex PCR; TCRdb stores in-frame clones only, minus some. The repertoire has just over 300,000 clones, around 91% of them found once; the top ten carry approximately 9.4%. Sequencing input: PBMCs or T cells enriched from blood (not recorded which). The TCR was taken from a middle-aged woman who had recovered from COVID-19. The chain carries TRBV30 and TRBJ2-2, with D possibly being TRBD1 (6 bases). The CDR3, as DNA: TGTGCCTGGCGTGGGGCAGGGGCCCAGGGGAACACCGGGGAGCTGTTTTTT. It is translated as CAWRGAGAQGNTGELFF.